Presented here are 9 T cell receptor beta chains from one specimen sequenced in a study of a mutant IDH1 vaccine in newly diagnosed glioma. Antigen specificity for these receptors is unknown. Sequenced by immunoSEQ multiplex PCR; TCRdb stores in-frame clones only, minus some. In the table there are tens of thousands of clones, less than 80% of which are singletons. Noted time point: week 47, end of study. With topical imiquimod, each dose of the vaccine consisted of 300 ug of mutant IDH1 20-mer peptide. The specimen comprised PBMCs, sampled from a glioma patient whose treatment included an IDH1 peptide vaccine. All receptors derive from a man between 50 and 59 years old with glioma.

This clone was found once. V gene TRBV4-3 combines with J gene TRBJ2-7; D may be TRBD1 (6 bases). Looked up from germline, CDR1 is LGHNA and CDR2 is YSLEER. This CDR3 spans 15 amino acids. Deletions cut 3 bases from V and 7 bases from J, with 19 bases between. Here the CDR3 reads CASSQGRTARVEQYF. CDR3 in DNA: TGCGCCAGCAGCCAGGGCCGGACAGCCCGAGTAGAGCAGTACTTC.

CDR3 DNA: TGTGCCAGCAGGGGGCAAAGGGGTAAGGGCGGGAATTCAACTAATGAAAAACTGTTTTTT. It translates to CASRGQRGKGGNSTNEKLFF. V and J are TRBV28 and TRBJ1-4; D might be TRBD1 (5 bases). CDR3 length: 20 residues. V was shortened by 6 bases and J by 0 bases, with 26 bases between the two germline ends. In germline, CDR1 is MDHEN, CDR2 SYDVKM.

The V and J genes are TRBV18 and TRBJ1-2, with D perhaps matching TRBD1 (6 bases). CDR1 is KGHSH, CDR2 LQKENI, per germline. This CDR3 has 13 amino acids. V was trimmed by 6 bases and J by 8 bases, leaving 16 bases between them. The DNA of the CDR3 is TGTGCCAGCTCCGAAGGGGGGGCGAGAGGCTACACCTTC. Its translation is CASSEGGARGYTF.

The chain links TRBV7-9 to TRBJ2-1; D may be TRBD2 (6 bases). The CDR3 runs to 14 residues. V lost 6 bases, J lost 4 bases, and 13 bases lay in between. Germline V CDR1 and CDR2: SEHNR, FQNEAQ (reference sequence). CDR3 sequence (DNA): TGTGCCAGCAGAGCCGGGACTGAATACAATGAGCAGTTCTTC. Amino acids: CASRAGTEYNEQFF.

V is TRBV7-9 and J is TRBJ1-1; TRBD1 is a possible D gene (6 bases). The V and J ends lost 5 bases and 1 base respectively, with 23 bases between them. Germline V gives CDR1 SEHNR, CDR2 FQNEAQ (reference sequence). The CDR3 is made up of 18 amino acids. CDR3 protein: CASSHSYRATRQNTEAFF. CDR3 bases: TGTGCCAGCAGCCATTCCTACAGGGCTACCAGGCAGAACACTGAAGCTTTCTTT.

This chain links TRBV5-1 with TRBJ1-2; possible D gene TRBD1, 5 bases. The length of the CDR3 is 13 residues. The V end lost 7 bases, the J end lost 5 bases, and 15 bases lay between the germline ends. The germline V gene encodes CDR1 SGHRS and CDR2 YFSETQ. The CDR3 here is CASAVGDGYGYTF. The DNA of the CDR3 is TGCGCCAGCGCGGTTGGGGACGGATATGGCTACACCTTC.

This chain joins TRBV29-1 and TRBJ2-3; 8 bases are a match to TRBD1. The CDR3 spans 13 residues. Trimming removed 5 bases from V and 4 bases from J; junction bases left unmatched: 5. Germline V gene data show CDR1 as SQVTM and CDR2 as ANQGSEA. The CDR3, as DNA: TGCAGCGTTCGACAGGGGAACGCAGATACGCAGTATTTT. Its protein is CSVRQGNADTQYF.

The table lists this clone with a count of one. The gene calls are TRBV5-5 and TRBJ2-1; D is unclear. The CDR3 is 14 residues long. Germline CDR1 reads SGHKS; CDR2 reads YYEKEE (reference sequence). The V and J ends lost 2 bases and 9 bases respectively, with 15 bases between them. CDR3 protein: CASSFATTLFEQFF. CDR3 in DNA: TGTGCCAGCAGCTTCGCGACAACTCTTTTTGAGCAGTTCTTC.

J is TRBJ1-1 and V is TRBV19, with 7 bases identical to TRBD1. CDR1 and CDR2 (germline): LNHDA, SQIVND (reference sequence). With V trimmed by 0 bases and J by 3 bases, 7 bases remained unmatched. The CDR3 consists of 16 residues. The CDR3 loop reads CASSIDLTGRDTEAFF. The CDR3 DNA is TGTGCCAGTAGTATAGATCTGACAGGGCGTGACACTGAAGCTTTCTTT.